This is a list of T cell receptor beta chains from one sample in a study of blood T cell repertoires in COVID-19. The repertoire was sequenced with immunoSEQ multiplex PCR; TCRdb's copy has only in-frame clones and lacks some. The sample records about 180,000 clones, less than 85% being singletons. Sequences were obtained from peripheral blood. These receptors originate from a human donor in a cohort sampled during active COVID-19. The CDR3 runs from the conserved cysteine through the conserved F or W. The D gene is left open where the match is weak. Size tells how often a clone was seen (once, few, many) or the class of an expanded clone, and some rows leave it out.

>12|TRBJ1-2|NA|NA|TRBV5-4
TGTGCCAGCAGCTTCTGGGCGGGGGGCTACACCTTC
CASSFWAGGYTF
>16|TRBJ2-7|NA|NA|TRBV27
TGTGCCAGCAGTTTATTGTCTCCAGGGCTGTTCTACGAGCAGTACTTC
CASSLLSPGLFYEQYF
>17|TRBJ1-1|NA|few|TRBV11-2
TGTGCCAGCAGCTGGGAGGCCAGGAGACCTAGGAACACTGAAGCTTTCTTT
CASSWEARRPRNTEAFF
>16|TRBJ1-5|TRBD1|NA|TRBV6-1
TGTGCCAGCAGTGAGACAGGGCTTGGGCCCAATCAGCCCCAGCATTTT
CASSETGLGPNQPQHF
>15|TRBJ1-6|TRBD1|once|TRBV7-2
TGTGCCAGCAGCGGACAGGGGGTCGCCAATTCACCCCTCCACTTT
CASSGQGVANSPLHF
>13|TRBJ1-4|NA|NA|TRBV7-9
TGTGCCAGCAGGACTTTAGGGAGTGAAAAACTGTTTTTT
CASRTLGSEKLFF
>15|TRBJ1-6|NA|NA|TRBV2
TGTGCCAGCAGTGAGGAACGACAGCCGAATTCACCCCTCCACTTT
CASSEERQPNSPLHF
>16|TRBJ2-7|NA|NA|TRBV27
TGTGCCAGCAGTCGAGTCTATGCAGGGAGGCCTTACGAGCAGTACTTC
CASSRVYAGRPYEQYF
>15|TRBJ1-2|NA|NA|TRBV19
TGTGCCAGTAGTCCCAGTCGGAGGATCGTGGATGGCTACACCTTC
CASSPSRRIVDGYTF
>16|TRBJ2-2|TRBD1|NA|TRBV7-3
TGTGCCAGCAGCTTAATTCAGGGGGCGGGAACCGGGGAGCTGTTTTTT
CASSLIQGAGTGELFF
>12|TRBJ2-1|NA|NA|TRBV27
TGTGCCAGCAGTTTACTCGGGAATGAGCAGTTCTTC
CASSLLGNEQFF
>15|TRBJ2-7|TRBD1|NA|TRBV7-8
TGTGCCAGCAGCTTAGGACTACAGGGGACGAGCGAGCAGTACTTC
CASSLGLQGTSEQYF
>13|TRBJ2-7|NA|many|TRBV5-5
TGTGCCAGCAGCATTAGACAATCCTACGAGCAGTACTTC
CASSIRQSYEQYF
>17|TRBJ2-6|TRBD2|NA|TRBV12-5
TGTGCTAGGGGTTTTACGGGGGGGGGCTCTGGGGCCAACGTCCTGACTTTC
CARGFTGGGSGANVLTF
>15|TRBJ1-5|NA|NA|TRBV5-1
TGCGCCAGCAGCTTGGCGGGTTATAGCAATCAGCCCCAGCATTTT
CASSLAGYSNQPQHF
>15|TRBJ1-2|NA|once|TRBV6-5
TGTGCCAGCACCCCTCTGGCGGCGCGGGGCTATGGCTACACCTTC
CASTPLAARGYGYTF
>15|TRBJ2-7|NA|NA|TRBV5-1
TGCGCCAGCAGCTTCGGCTTCGGGGACACCTACGAGCAGTACTTC
CASSFGFGDTYEQYF
>13|TRBJ1-5|NA|NA|TRBV19
TGTGCCAGTAGCGACATCGGTTATCAGCCCCAGCATTTT
CASSDIGYQPQHF
>11|TRBJ2-7|NA|once|TRBV10-3
TGTGCCATCGCGTCGTCCTACGAGCAGTACTTC
CAIASSYEQYF
>15|TRBJ1-2|TRBD1|NA|TRBV11-1
TGTGCCAGCAGCCTACAAACAGGGGGCGACTATGGCTACACCTTC
CASSLQTGGDYGYTF
>16|TRBJ2-7|NA|NA|TRBV7-8
TGTGCCAGCAGCTTAGCCCGACAGGCTATTTCCTACGAGCAGTACTTC
CASSLARQAISYEQYF
>17|TRBJ2-4|NA|NA|TRBV21-1
TGTGCCAGCAGCGCAAAGATCGTGGGGCGGTCGGGCGACATTCAGTACTTC
CASSAKIVGRSGDIQYF
>16|TRBJ2-3|TRBD2|NA|TRBV7-9
TGTGCCAGCAGCTTATTGCGGGGGGGACGCCCAGATACGCAGTATTTT
CASSLLRGGRPDTQYF
>13|TRBJ2-3|NA|NA|TRBV6-5
TGTGCCAGCAGCGCGGCGCGCGAGGGTACGCAGTATTTT
CASSAAREGTQYF
>14|TRBJ1-2|NA|few|TRBV15
TGTGCCACCAGCAGAGGGGGCAGGAGGGATGGCTACACCTTC
CATSRGGRRDGYTF
>14|TRBJ2-7|NA|once|TRBV15
TGTGCCACCAGCAGAGATCGGGTTATTAGCGAGCAGTACTTC
CATSRDRVISEQYF
>15|TRBJ2-3|NA|NA|TRBV6-2/TRBV6-3
TGTGCCAGCACCCCCCGGGGTGCTAGCACAGATACGCAGTATTTT
CASTPRGASTDTQYF
>15|TRBJ1-1|NA|NA|TRBV4-1
TGCGCCAGCAGCCAAGCGTGGGCAGGGGCCACTGAAGCTTTCTTT
CASSQAWAGATEAFF
>12|TRBJ2-7|NA|NA|TRBV7-9
TGTGCCAGCAGCCGTGAGTTTCCCGAGCAGTACTTC
CASSREFPEQYF
>13|TRBJ2-7|NA|NA|TRBV6-5
TGTGCCAGCAGGCCGGACAGTTCCTACGAGCAGTACTTC
CASRPDSSYEQYF
>14|TRBJ1-2|NA|NA|TRBV4-2
TGTGCCAGCAGCCAAGATGATACTCGTTTCCGCTACACCTTC
CASSQDDTRFRYTF
>14|TRBJ1-1|TRBD1|NA|TRBV6-5
TGTGCCAGCAGAACAGGGACAGGGAACACTGAAGCTTTCTTT
CASRTGTGNTEAFF
>15|TRBJ2-2|NA|NA|TRBV28
TGTGCCAGCAGTTTAGTTAGAGGGATCACCGGGGAGCTGTTTTTT
CASSLVRGITGELFF
>10|TRBJ1-1|NA|NA|TRBV6-6
TGTGCCAGCTCCAGCACTGAAGCTTTCTTT
CASSSTEAFF
>15|TRBJ2-3|TRBD2|NA|TRBV9
TGTGCCAGCAGCGCTAGCGGGGGGGCAACAGATACGCAGTATTTT
CASSASGGATDTQYF
>13|TRBJ1-1|TRBD1|NA|TRBV5-1
TGCGCCAGCAGCTGGGGACAGGGGACTGAAGCTTTCTTT
CASSWGQGTEAFF
>14|TRBJ1-1|NA|NA|TRBV6-5
TGTGCCAGCAGTTCCGTCGCCGGAGTAGCTGAAGCTTTCTTT
CASSSVAGVAEAFF
>14|TRBJ2-7|TRBD1|once|TRBV3-1/TRBV3-2
TGTGCCAGCAGTCCTCCCGGGACAGGGTACGAGCAGTACTTC
CASSPPGTGYEQYF
>12|TRBJ1-1|NA|few|TRBV2
TGTGCCAGCAGTGAAAGTCAGGGAACGGCTTTCTTT
CASSESQGTAFF
>13|TRBJ1-4|NA|NA|TRBV25-1
TGTGCCAGCAGTCGAATTGGAGATGAAAAACTGTTTTTT
CASSRIGDEKLFF
>14|TRBJ2-5|NA|NA|TRBV18
TGTGCCAGCTCACCACCGACAGGTGAAGAGACCCAGTACTTC
CASSPPTGEETQYF
>17|TRBJ1-1|NA|NA|TRBV19
TGTGCCAGTAGTATCCCCCCCCAACAGGGATTGAACACTGAAGCTTTCTTT
CASSIPPQQGLNTEAFF
>14|TRBJ1-2|NA|NA|TRBV9
TGTGCCAGCAGCCCTCTAGGACAGTTGTATGGCTACACCTTC
CASSPLGQLYGYTF
>13|TRBJ2-1|TRBD1|NA|TRBV10-3
TGTGCCATCAGTGGGACAGGGGGCAATGAGCAGTTCTTC
CAISGTGGNEQFF
>18|TRBJ2-2|TRBD2|NA|TRBV7-6
TGTGCCAGCAGCCCGAGATGGAGCGGGGGGGGAAACACCGGGGAGCTGTTTTTT
CASSPRWSGGGNTGELFF
>17|TRBJ2-5|TRBD2|NA|TRBV18
TGTGCCAGCTCACCGCGGACTAGCGGGCAAATCAAAGAGACCCAGTACTTC
CASSPRTSGQIKETQYF
>15|TRBJ2-5|TRBD1|NA|TRBV19
TGTGCCAGTAGTCCCTCAGAGGGGGCGGTGGAGACCCAGTACTTC
CASSPSEGAVETQYF
>13|TRBJ1-1|NA|few|TRBV4-1
TGCGCCAGCAGCCGCGGAGATAACACTGAAGCTTTCTTT
CASSRGDNTEAFF
>13|TRBJ1-1|NA|NA|TRBV11-3
TGTGCCAGCAGCTTAGACTGGAACACTGAAGCTTTCTTT
CASSLDWNTEAFF
>15|TRBJ1-5|NA|few|TRBV19
TGTGCCAGTAGTATAGGCAGGGACTCCAATCAGCCCCAGCATTTT
CASSIGRDSNQPQHF
>14|TRBJ2-7|NA|NA|TRBV3-1/TRBV3-2
TGTGCCAGCAGCCAATTGACGGGATTCCACGAGCAGTACTTC
CASSQLTGFHEQYF
>13|TRBJ1-2|NA|NA|TRBV19
TGTGCCAGTAGTATGTGGGGAGGGTATGGCTACACCTTC
CASSMWGGYGYTF
>16|TRBJ1-3|TRBD1|NA|TRBV27
TGTGCCAGCAGTCCGGGACAGACTTCATCTGGAAACACCATATATTTT
CASSPGQTSSGNTIYF
>13|TRBJ2-5|TRBD2|NA|TRBV11-3
TGTGCCAGGTTTAGCGGGGCCCAAGAGACCCAGTACTTC
CARFSGAQETQYF
>15|TRBJ1-3|TRBD1|NA|TRBV7-9
TGTGCCAGCAGCTTAACCCGGACAGGTGGAAACACCATATATTTT
CASSLTRTGGNTIYF
>15|TRBJ1-1|NA|NA|TRBV13
TGTGCCAGCAGCTCCCGTCAGGGGCGCGACACTGAAGCTTTCTTT
CASSSRQGRDTEAFF
>14|TRBJ2-7|NA|few|TRBV4-1
TGCGCCAGCAGCCAAGCTCTAGATGGCTACGAGCAGTACTTC
CASSQALDGYEQYF
>16|TRBJ1-3|NA|NA|TRBV21-1
TGTGCCAGCAGCAAATGTGCAGGCCGCAGGGATGCCACCATATATTTT
CASSKCAGRRDATIYF
>12|TRBJ2-3|NA|NA|TRBV25-1
TGTGCCAGCAGTGAGACTAGAGATACGCAGTATTTT
CASSETRDTQYF